This TCR beta chain appears in the sequencing data of a study of blood T cell repertoires in COVID-19. Turning to the study itself: The study drew acute and convalescent COVID-19 samples from the United States, Italy and Spain.

Across under 25 US areas, participants ranged in age from roughly 18 to 95 years. Cohort 3 recovery required two negative PCRs, clearance, or symptom resolution. Profiled with immunoSEQ multiplex PCR; TCRdb holds only in-frame clones, not every one. The sample shows a few hundred thousand clones, about 86% of them seen only once. This CDR3 has 15 amino acids. Between the trimmed V and J ends, which lost 6 bases and 2 bases, there was a span of 14 bases. Germline CDR1 KGHDR, CDR2 SFDVKD. Sequenced input: PBMCs or T cells enriched from blood (not recorded which). The clonotype was recovered from a woman aged 45-60 years who had recovered from COVID-19. The gene calls are TRBV24-1 and TRBJ2-3; possible D gene TRBD1, 5 bases. The DNA of the CDR3 is TGTGCCACCAGTCGCACAGGAATGGACACAGATACGCAGTATTTT. Protein sequence: CATSRTGMDTDTQYF.